The T cell receptor beta chain described here comes from a study of cytomegalovirus exposure and HLA in healthy donors. There are 16 residues in the CDR3. V lost 0 bases, J lost 6 bases, and 10 bases stayed unmatched. CDR1 is MNHEY, CDR2 SVGAGI, per germline. TCRdb keeps only in-frame clones here, not all; method: immunoSEQ multiplex PCR. The sample holds some 290,000 clones, approximately 88% seen once. This clone was detected once. The chain combines TRBV6-5 with TRBJ1-2; 7 bases map to TRBD1. The TCR sequence derives from a man between 25 and 39 years old in good health and CMV-seronegative. The sample was PBMCs. The CDR3 DNA reads TGTGCCAGCAGTTACTCACCGACAGGGAGGATTAATGGCTACACCTTC. This encodes CASSYSPTGRINGYTF.